This TCR beta chain was captured by sequencing in a study of early T cells in non-severe SARS-CoV-2 infection. TCRdb re-called the 5' RACE reads with MiXCR, one entry per CDR3 protein. The table includes 50,000 to 65,000 distinct CDR3 sequences, around 13% detected once. This clonotype has a count of ten or more. V lost 1 base to trimming and J lost 0 bases, with 13 bases between them. CDR1 is LGHNA and CDR2 is YNFKEQ in the germline V gene. CDR3 length equals 18 residues. Material for sequencing was whole blood. V and J are TRBV4-2 and TRBJ2-6, with D possibly matching TRBD1 (6 bases). The TCR comes from an adult who was a healthcare worker with PCR-confirmed SARS-CoV-2 infection or an uninfected control (not recorded which). The CDR3 DNA sequence: TGTGCCAGCAGCCAAGTGCAGGACAGCCGCTCTGGGGCCAACGTCCTGACTTTC. This gives the protein CASSQVQDSRSGANVLTF.